The 5 T cell receptor beta chains listed next were all sequenced from one sample in a study of control samples from healthy donors and cancer patients. Clones were sequenced by immunoSEQ multiplex PCR, and TCRdb holds only the in-frame ones, with some missing. Of 90,000 to 100,000 clones listed, 90% are singletons. The sample consisted of blood. The receptors come from a woman between 18 and 30 years old in good health.

The V and J genes are TRBV6-5 and TRBJ2-7; the match to TRBD2 covers 7 bases. The CDR3 runs 15 residues. V was clipped by 6 bases and J by 6 bases; unmatched bases: 14. Germline values: CDR1 MNHEY, CDR2 SVGAGI. The CDR3 sequence is CASRAPGRAQSEQYF. The CDR3 DNA sequence: TGTGCCAGCAGAGCCCCGGGGAGGGCACAAAGCGAGCAGTACTTC.

About this clone: Other DNA sequences in this sample translate to the same CDR3. The rearrangement links TRBV5-6 to TRBJ1-1; 9 bases line up with TRBD1. With V trimmed by 5 bases and J by 5 bases, 7 bases remained unmatched. CDR1 and CDR2 from the germline V gene are SGHDT and YYEEEE. The CDR3 sequence is 14 residues long. CDR3 in amino acids: CASSWGQGWTEAFF. Here the CDR3 DNA reads TGTGCCAGCAGTTGGGGACAGGGATGGACTGAAGCTTTCTTT.

The chain joins TRBV5-4 to TRBJ1-1; D remains unclear. CDR3 length equals 14 residues. CDR1 is SGHNT and CDR2 is YYREEE in the germline V gene (reference sequence). Trimming shortened V by 1 base and J by 4 bases, and 11 bases separated the two germline ends. The DNA for the CDR3 is TGTGCCAGCAGCTTGAACTCAGGTCTCACTGAAGCTTTCTTT. Residues: CASSLNSGLTEAFF.

The CDR3 bases are TGCGCCAGCAGCCAAGACCGCCGGAACAGGGGGCTGATTGAGCAGTTCTTC. Residues: CASSQDRRNRGLIEQFF. The chain has TRBV4-1 and TRBJ2-1; 9 bases are a match to TRBD1. The CDR3 is 17 residues long. The germline V gene encodes CDR1 MGHRA and CDR2 YSYEKL. The V gene end was trimmed by 0 bases and the J gene end by 9 bases; junction bases not matched to a gene: 12.

The CDR3 nucleotides are TGTGCCACCAGCAGAGATCGCGGGACAGGGTCTTACAATGAGCAGTTCTTC. This codes for CATSRDRGTGSYNEQFF. The chain carries TRBV15 and TRBJ2-1, with 9 bases identical to TRBD1. This CDR3 has 17 amino acids. Trimming cost V 0 bases and J 4 bases; bases outside gene matches: 7. Per germline, CDR1 LNHNV and CDR2 YYDKDF (reference sequence).